The next 5 T cell receptor beta chains were all read from a single sample in a study of CD8+ T cells in alopecia areata. The authors extracted RNA and reverse transcribed it into cDNA as the sequencing template. Method: immunoSEQ multiplex PCR; TCRdb's copy keeps in-frame clones and lacks some. There are fewer than 200,000 clones in the sample; 59% occur only once, and approximately 15% lies in the top ten. Material: CD4+ T cells sorted from blood, obtained at week 0. The origin of the receptors is a human donor with alopecia areata.

This clone was recorded only once. The rearrangement uses TRBV27 and TRBJ2-2; maybe TRBD1 (6 bases). The CDR3 extends over 15 amino acids. Germline-derived CDR1 and CDR2 are MNHEY and SMNVEV (reference sequence). V was pared by 6 bases and J by 2 bases, with 13 bases between. The CDR3 DNA reads as TGTGCCAGCAGAAGGATGGGGGCCAACACCGGGGAGCTGTTTTTT. Translating gives CASRRMGANTGELFF.

The genes are TRBV27 and TRBJ1-5; D is unclear. This CDR3 contains 14 residues. V was trimmed by 4 bases and J by 7 bases, leaving 14 bases between them. Germline V gene sequence: CDR1 MNHEY, CDR2 SMNVEV (reference sequence). The DNA of the CDR3 is TGTGCCAGCAGTTCCCCGGGCGAAAGACAGCCCCAGCATTTT. It specifies CASSSPGERQPQHF.

This clone was observed a few times. This chain links TRBV10-3 with TRBJ1-2; D not certain. CDR1 and CDR2 (germline): ENHRY, SYGVKD. The CDR3 loop spans 12 amino acids. V was shortened by 10 bases and J by 9 bases, with 18 bases between the two germline ends. Written as DNA, the CDR3 is TGTGCCACCAACGATCCAGGCCTCAGCTACACCTTC. Residues: CATNDPGLSYTF.

The rearrangement links TRBV27 to TRBJ2-7; TRBD1 or TRBD2 may be the D gene (7 bases each). CDR1 MNHEY and CDR2 SMNVEV come from the germline V gene (reference sequence). V lost 2 bases and J 0 bases, leaving 11 bases between the germline ends. This CDR3 has 15 amino acids. The CDR3 DNA reads as TGTGCCAGCAGTTTAAGCGGGACAGCCTCCTACGAGCAGTACTTC. It codes for CASSLSGTASYEQYF.

This clone showed up just a few times. The DNA of the CDR3 is TGTGCCAGCAGCCGGGACAGGGCCTCCACAGATACGCAGTATTTT. Translated, it gives CASSRDRASTDTQYF. The chain employs TRBV14 and TRBJ2-3, with 9 bases lining up with TRBD1. The CDR3 is made up of 15 amino acids. The V gene end was trimmed by 4 bases and the J gene end by 2 bases; junction bases not matched to a gene: 4. In germline, CDR1 is SGHDN, CDR2 FVKESK.